The source of this T cell receptor (beta chain) is a study of metastatic and nonmetastatic thyroid tumors. Per the original data handling: The authors used CDR3 differences across clinicopathological groups to build a distant-metastasis classifier for papillary thyroid cancer. TCRdb recomputed clones from the PCR reads via MiXCR. V and J calls and clone size were set by TCRdb, not the authors. The sample carries 40,000 to 45,000 clones, 3% to 3.5% recorded once. Thyroid surgery had not been preceded by any treatment in any patient. Looked up from germline, CDR1 is MNHNS and CDR2 is SASEGT. With 7 bases removed from V and 3 bases from J, the gap between germline ends came to 12 bases. This CDR3 comprises 13 residues.

This receptor was identified in a female donor with papillary thyroid cancer or a benign thyroid nodule (not recorded which). Some clones in this sample may be carry-over from other donors' samples. The sample taken for sequencing was blood. V is TRBV6-1 and J is TRBJ1-1; unclear D gene. CDR3 sequence reads: CASIPLADTEAFF. The DNA of the CDR3 is TGTGCCAGCATCCCCTTGGCAGACACTGAAGCTTTCTTT.